This TCR beta chain was recovered during a study of blood T cell repertoires in COVID-19. Study at large: Researchers got acute and convalescent COVID-19 samples from the United States, Italy and Spain. PBMCs, B-cell-depleted T cells, or T cells provided the cDNA or gDNA that made up the material.

In the authors' methods: How many nucleated cells were present was estimated from reference gene primer amplification. The table came from immunoSEQ multiplex PCR; TCRdb's copy has only in-frame clones and leaves some out. That table supplies the V and J calls and clone size; D and trimming were determined from the DNA. The data show around 270,000 clones, 88% seen once. Unmatched junction bases numbered 3, after V lost 8 bases and J lost 2 bases. The V gene's germline CDR1 is WSHSY and CDR2 SAAADI. CDR3 length: 13 amino acids. The chain couples TRBV10-2 to TRBJ2-1; TRBD1 matches at 7 bases. The receptor was derived from a man aged 55 to 70 who had recovered from COVID-19. The sequenced sample consisted of peripheral blood. The CDR3 nucleotides are TGCGCCAGCGGGGACAGTACCTACAATGAGCAGTTCTTC. Translating gives CASGDSTYNEQFF.